The rows below give T cell receptor beta chains drawn from one sample of a study of T cell responses to AZD1222 COVID-19 vaccine. Sequencing used immunoSEQ multiplex PCR; TCRdb keeps in-frame clones, though not all of them. The table includes about 130,000 clones, 85% to 95% detected once. The sequencing used peripheral blood, collected on day 0 of AZD1222 vaccination. These receptors came from an adult in good health. Both conserved end residues are part of each CDR3. Fields, in order: J gene, V gene, CDR3 length, CDR3 protein.

>TRBJ2-7|TRBV7-9|13
CASSSPGAYEQYF
>TRBJ1-2|TRBV30|13
CAWSPVARYGYTF
>TRBJ2-1|TRBV27|15
CASSPDRGPYNEQFF
>TRBJ2-2|TRBV7-6|18
CASSLALRFGGLTGELFF
>TRBJ1-2|TRBV5-1|15
CASSLTGGALIGYTF
>TRBJ1-4|TRBV30|12
CAWSAFTEKLFF
>TRBJ1-2|TRBV6-5|15
CASRGRTGGANGYTF
>TRBJ2-7|TRBV29-1|15
CSVEDHKGRTYEQYF
>TRBJ2-1|TRBV7-8|20
CASSLGVGRRTSGTYNEQFF
>TRBJ1-5|TRBV30|14
CAWSGQIPLQPQHF
>TRBJ1-4|TRBV5-1|15
CASSLGGREFEKLFF
>TRBJ1-6|TRBV7-2|14
CASSPPSANSPLHF
>TRBJ2-3|TRBV15|18
CATSRGSGTSPATDTQYF
>TRBJ1-1|TRBV2|15
CASSEEVRGDTEAFF
>TRBJ1-2|TRBV28|14
CATPGTGSNYGYTF
>TRBJ1-2|TRBV19|14
CASSMPDGRISYTF
>TRBJ2-7|TRBV11-3|12
CASSLQGSEQYF
>TRBJ1-2|TRBV18|16
CASSPLLRSADYGYTF
>TRBJ2-7|TRBV5-1|15
CASSRDTGFSYEQYF
>TRBJ2-7|TRBV6-6|16
CASSYKSTGAHYEQYF
>TRBJ2-1|TRBV7-9|16
CASSLAAGSGYNEQFF
>TRBJ2-1|TRBV25-1|15
CASSEGQQHRNEQFF
>TRBJ1-1|TRBV29-1|14
CSGRIGGTRQGAFF
>TRBJ2-7|TRBV15|13
CATRFSGKDEQYF
>TRBJ2-1|TRBV11-3|13
CASSLRFFSEQFF
>TRBJ1-4|TRBV27|13
CASSPPLSEKLFF
>TRBJ2-4|TRBV27|18
CASSPASGGGGAKNIQYF
>TRBJ2-2|TRBV7-6|15
CASSLALGNTGELFF
>TRBJ2-2|TRBV5-4|15
CASRKTGVDTGELFF
>TRBJ1-1|TRBV19|15
CASSRAGQMNTEAFF
>TRBJ1-2|TRBV19|14
CASSILTGSGGYTF
>TRBJ1-2|TRBV5-6|15
CASSGRDRGKGGYTF
>TRBJ1-1|TRBV5-8|15
CASSLDWTVNTEAFF
>TRBJ2-5|TRBV2|16
CASSEDSGRASETQYF
>TRBJ2-1|TRBV28|15
CASSLGGRRQDEQFF
>TRBJ2-2|TRBV11-1|15
CASSTGTSGSGELFF
>TRBJ1-1|TRBV29-1|13
CSARDRVDTEAFF
>TRBJ1-5|TRBV30|12
CAWSAGSQPQHF
>TRBJ2-2|TRBV29-1|14
CSVEFGGPTGELFF
>TRBJ2-7|TRBV19|14
CASSIVQGSYEQYF
>TRBJ1-1|TRBV4-1|13
CASSTSWGGEAFF
>TRBJ2-5|TRBV7-3|15
CASSLGTGGRETQYF
>TRBJ1-1|TRBV7-6|15
CASSLGAAGGTEAFF
>TRBJ1-5|TRBV4-1|17
CASSQDTDARLNQPQHF
>TRBJ1-2|TRBV7-9|15
CASSGLEQGASGYTF
>TRBJ1-2|TRBV7-8|15
CASSIRAALQPGYTF
>TRBJ1-5|TRBV7-2|14
CASSLGGQSLTQHF